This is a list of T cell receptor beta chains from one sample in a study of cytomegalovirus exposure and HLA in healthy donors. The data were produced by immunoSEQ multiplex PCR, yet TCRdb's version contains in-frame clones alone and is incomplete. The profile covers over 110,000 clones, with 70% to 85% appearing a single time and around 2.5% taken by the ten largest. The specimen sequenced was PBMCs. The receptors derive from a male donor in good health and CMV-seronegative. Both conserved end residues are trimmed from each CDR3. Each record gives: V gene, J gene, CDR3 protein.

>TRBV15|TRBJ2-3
ATSPIERVSTDTQY
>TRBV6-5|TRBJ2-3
ASSYTSGTGADTQY
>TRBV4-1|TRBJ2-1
ASSRLERGSYNEQF
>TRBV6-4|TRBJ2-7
ASKRSSYEQY
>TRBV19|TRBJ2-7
ASSIWTTIQSGQY
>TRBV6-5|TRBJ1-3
ASSSLGDRGNTIY
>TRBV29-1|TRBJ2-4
SVESLASGKIQY
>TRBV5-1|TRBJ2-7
ASSFGDRSSYEQY
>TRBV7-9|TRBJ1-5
ASSHAPPGQGGNQPQH
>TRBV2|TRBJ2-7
ASSDGGPSYEQY
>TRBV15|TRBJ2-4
ATSREFGRGGSVAKNIQY
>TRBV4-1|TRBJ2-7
ASSQAQFSYEQY
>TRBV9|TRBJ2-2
ASSVDSSGNTGELF
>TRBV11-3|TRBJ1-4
ASSPGQSTNEKLF
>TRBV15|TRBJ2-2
ATSRVIGELF
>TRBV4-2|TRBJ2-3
ASSPGTSLTDTQY
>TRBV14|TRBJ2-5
ASSSGGGETQY
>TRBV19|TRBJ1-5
ASSITEYSNQPQH
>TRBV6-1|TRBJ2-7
ASSETRSYEQY
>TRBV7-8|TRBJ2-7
ASSLYRGEVYEQY
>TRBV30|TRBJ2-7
ATAGRGGVLYEQY
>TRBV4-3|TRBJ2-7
ASSQGPGLGNYEQY
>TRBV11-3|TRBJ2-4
ASSLVGGQNIQY
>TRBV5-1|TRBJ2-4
ASSQDSVAKNIQY
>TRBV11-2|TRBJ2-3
ASSLVAGGPTDTQY
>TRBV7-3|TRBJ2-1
ASSPKTGTSYNEQF
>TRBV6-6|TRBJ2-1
ASSVAGGPYNEQF
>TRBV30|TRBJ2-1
AWSSRTIGEQF
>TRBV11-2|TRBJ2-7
ASSFPLAGSHEQY
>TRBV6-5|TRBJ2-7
ASSVDLSSYEQY
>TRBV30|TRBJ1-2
AWSVTRGPPSYGYT
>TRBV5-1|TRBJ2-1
ASSLEPAGGNEQF
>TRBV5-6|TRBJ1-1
ASSSTTGTLGNTEAF
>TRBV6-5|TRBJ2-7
ASSYSSRGAYEQY
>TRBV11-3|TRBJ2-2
ASSLGDIANTGELF
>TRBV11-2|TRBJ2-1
ATTAGGPNEQF
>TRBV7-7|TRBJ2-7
ASSATGPGTSGRATYEQY
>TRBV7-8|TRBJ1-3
ASTSPSDGNTIY
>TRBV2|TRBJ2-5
ASIRTDNGRETQY
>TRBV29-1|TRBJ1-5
SVRQGNQPQH
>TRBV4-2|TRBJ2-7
ASSPSTGQTYEQY
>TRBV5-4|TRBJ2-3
ASSLVGQSTSHTQY
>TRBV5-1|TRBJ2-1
ASSLINAGGEGDEQF
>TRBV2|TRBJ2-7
ASHGQATYEQY
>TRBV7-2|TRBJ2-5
ASSYLGREGQY
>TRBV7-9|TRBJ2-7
ASSYGSEQY
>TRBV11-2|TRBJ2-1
ASSLLIAGTNEQF
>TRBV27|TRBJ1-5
ASSFQGTNQPQH
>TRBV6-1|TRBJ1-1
ASSSGTGLNTEAF
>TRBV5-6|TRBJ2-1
ASRYQGSEQF
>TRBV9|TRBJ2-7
ASSPQEGGPGEQY
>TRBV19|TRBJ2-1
ASSSQTSGLNEQF
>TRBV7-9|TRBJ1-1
ASSLDSITEAF
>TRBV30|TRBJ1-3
AWGVGVSGNTIY
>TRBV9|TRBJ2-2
ASSFGTGELF
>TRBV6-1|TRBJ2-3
ASSDRLAGEGPTDTQY
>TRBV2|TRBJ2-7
ASIPDKLLSYEQY
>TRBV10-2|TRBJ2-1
ASSEISGSNNEQF
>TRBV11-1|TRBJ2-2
ASSSLAGFSGELF
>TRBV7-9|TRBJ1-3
ASATRGLSGNTIY